A selection of T cell receptor beta chains follows, all from one sample in a study of cytomegalovirus exposure and HLA in healthy donors. This table comes from immunoSEQ multiplex PCR, and its TCRdb copy is limited to in-frame clones, with some not included. The table includes over 150,000 clones, about 64% detected once. Sample: PBMCs. Receptors were obtained from a man aged 45-65 years in good health and CMV-seronegative. Each CDR3 is given with its conserved first and last residue. Fields, in order: D gene, clone size, V gene, J gene, CDR3 DNA, CDR3 protein. The D gene is left open where the match is weak. Expanded clones get a size class; other rows say once, few or many, or leave the size out.

-,-,TRBV5-1,TRBJ1-2,TGCGCCAGCCAACCTTCGCGAGGCTATGGCTACACCTTC,CASQPSRGYGYTF
-,few,TRBV14,TRBJ2-5,TGTGCCAGCAGCACTCGGGACATCCGTTTCCAAGAGACCCAGTACTTC,CASSTRDIRFQETQYF
-,-,TRBV5-1,TRBJ2-1,TGCGCCAGCAGCTTCGAGGGTTACAATGAGCAGTTCTTC,CASSFEGYNEQFF
-,few,TRBV27,TRBJ2-7,TGTGCCAGCAGTTTGGGATCGGGGACACACTACGAGCAGTACTTC,CASSLGSGTHYEQYF
TRBD1,-,TRBV27,TRBJ2-3,TGTGCCAGCAGCCGGACCCGGGACAGCCACACAAATACGCAGTATTTT,CASSRTRDSHTNTQYF
TRBD1,-,TRBV10-2,TRBJ2-7,TGCGCCAGCAGCGACGACAGGGGTAACTACGAGCAGTACTTC,CASSDDRGNYEQYF
-,-,TRBV5-1,TRBJ1-3,TGCGCCAGCAGCTTGGCCGGGACAAGGAATGGAAACACCATATATTTT,CASSLAGTRNGNTIYF
TRBD1,few,TRBV4-1,TRBJ1-1,TGCGCCAGCAGCCAAGACCGGGACAGGGGGTCCGTGGACACTGAAGCTTTCTTT,CASSQDRDRGSVDTEAFF
TRBD1,-,TRBV29-1,TRBJ2-7,TGCAGCGCCCAATCGACAGGGTCCGAGCAGTACTTC,CSAQSTGSEQYF
TRBD1,-,TRBV9,TRBJ2-2,TGTGCCACCCAGGGAGGGGGGACAGGGTTTACCGGGGAGCTGTTTTTT,CATQGGGTGFTGELFF
TRBD1,-,TRBV11-2,TRBJ1-3,TGTGCCAGCAGCCTCCGGGACAGCTCTGGAAACACCATATATTTT,CASSLRDSSGNTIYF
TRBD1,few,TRBV27,TRBJ2-3,TGTGCCAGCAGTTCCCGGGACAGGGTCGCAGATACGCAGTATTTT,CASSSRDRVADTQYF
TRBD2,-,TRBV5-1,TRBJ2-3,TGCGCCAGCAGCTTCCGGGGGGGAAACACAGATACGCAGTATTTT,CASSFRGGNTDTQYF
TRBD1,few,TRBV18,TRBJ1-5,TGTGCCAGCTCACGGGACAGGGGTCAGCCCCAGCATTTT,CASSRDRGQPQHF
-,-,TRBV5-1,TRBJ2-7,TGCGCCAGCAGCTTTACAGGGTCCTACGAGCAGTACTTC,CASSFTGSYEQYF
-,-,TRBV6-6,TRBJ1-1,TGTGCCAGCAGTTGGCTGAGGGAGGACACTGAAGCTTTCTTT,CASSWLREDTEAFF
TRBD1,-,TRBV2,TRBJ1-2,TGTGCCAGCCAGAACCGGCTACAGGGGGCGGAGGGCTACACCTTC,CASQNRLQGAEGYTF
TRBD2,-,TRBV5-1,TRBJ2-2,TGCGCCAGCAGCCGGACTAGCGGGGGAGACACCGGGGAGCTGTTTTTT,CASSRTSGGDTGELFF
TRBD2,-,TRBV6-5,TRBJ2-7,TGTGCCAGCAGTTACTCTGCGCTAGCGGGGGTATTCGAGCAGTACTTC,CASSYSALAGVFEQYF
-,once,TRBV28,TRBJ1-2,TGTGCCAGCAGTTTATCCGGGTATGGCTACACCTTC,CASSLSGYGYTF
-,few,TRBV5-1,TRBJ1-2,TGCGCCAGCAGCTTGGATGGGGCTAGCTACACCTTC,CASSLDGASYTF
-,once,TRBV11-2,TRBJ2-5,TGTGCCAGTAACGGAGGGGCGGATCCCTGGACCCAGTACTTC,CASNGGADPWTQYF
TRBD1,-,TRBV6-5,TRBJ2-2,TGTGCCAGCAGTTACTGGGACAGGAACATCGGGGAGCTGTTTTTT,CASSYWDRNIGELFF
TRBD1,-,TRBV7-6,TRBJ1-1,TGTGCCAGCAGCTTAGACAGGGGAACTGAAGCTTTCTTT,CASSLDRGTEAFF
-,once,TRBV5-1,TRBJ2-4,TGCGCCAGCAGCCCGGAGTTCCCAAACATTCAGTACTTC,CASSPEFPNIQYF
-,few,TRBV20-1,TRBJ1-2,TGCAGTGCCCCGACAGGAACTGGCTACACCTTC,CSAPTGTGYTF
-,-,TRBV5-1,TRBJ2-5,TGCGCCAGCAGCTTGGTGGCAGGGGAGATTTTAGAGACCCAGTACTTC,CASSLVAGEILETQYF
-,-,TRBV2,TRBJ1-5,TGTGCCAGCAGTGAGGGACTAGTCAGTCAGCCCCAGCATTTT,CASSEGLVSQPQHF
TRBD1,-,TRBV7-9,TRBJ1-2,TGTGCCAGCAGCTTTAGACAGGGGCCCTCCCCTAACTATGGCTACACCTTC,CASSFRQGPSPNYGYTF
TRBD2,-,TRBV7-2,TRBJ2-7,TGTGCCAGCAGCCGACCAGCGGGGGGGCCCTACGAGCAGTACTTC,CASSRPAGGPYEQYF
-,once,TRBV15,TRBJ1-1,TGTGCCACCAGCAGAGGAGGGCAGGGAGGTACTGAAGCTTTCTTT,CATSRGGQGGTEAFF
TRBD1,-,TRBV27,TRBJ1-1,TGTGCCAGCAGTTCCACAGGGGGGAGCACTGAAGCTTTCTTT,CASSSTGGSTEAFF
-,-,TRBV19,TRBJ2-1,TGTGCCAGTAGTAAGGGGCTAAACGAGCAGTTCTTC,CASSKGLNEQFF
-,-,TRBV9,TRBJ2-3,TGTGCCAGCAAAGGGAGGACACTACTTAGCACAGATACGCAGTATTTT,CASKGRTLLSTDTQYF
TRBD2,few,TRBV7-9,TRBJ2-5,TGTGCCGGCGCCCCAGCGGGGGGTCGGGAGACCCAGTACTTC,CAGAPAGGRETQYF
TRBD2,-,TRBV5-1,TRBJ2-5,TGCGCCAGCAGCTTGGCTAGCGGGGAGACCCAGTACTTC,CASSLASGETQYF
-,-,TRBV19,TRBJ1-1,TGTGCCTGGAGGGCGGGTAGGAACACTGAAGCTTTCTTT,CAWRAGRNTEAFF
-,-,TRBV27,TRBJ1-2,TGTGCCAGCAGTTTAGCGGGGGGGCAGACCTATGGCTACACCTTC,CASSLAGGQTYGYTF
-,-,TRBV20-1,TRBJ1-6,TGCAGTGCTAAGGGGAATTCACCCCTCCACTTT,CSAKGNSPLHF
-,-,TRBV4-2,TRBJ2-7,TGTGCCAGCAGCCAAGATGAAGCCCCTACCTACGAGCAGTACTTC,CASSQDEAPTYEQYF
-,-,TRBV5-1,TRBJ1-6,TGCGCCAGCAGCTTGACCGCGACAGGCTCTTCTAGCTCCTATAATTCACCCCTCCACTTT,CASSLTATGSSSSYNSPLHF
-,-,TRBV15,TRBJ1-1,TGTGCCACCAGCCCACGTTTGGAGGGTAGGGACACTGAAGCTTTCTTT,CATSPRLEGRDTEAFF
-,-,TRBV2,TRBJ1-5,TGTGCCAGCAGTGGGACAGCGTGGGATCAGCCCCAGCATTTT,CASSGTAWDQPQHF